These 9 T cell receptor beta chains originate from one sample sequenced in a study of blood T cell repertoires in COVID-19 (dated by TCRdb to the early 2020s). The method was the immunoSEQ multiplex PCR assay. Not all clones reach the TCRdb copy of this immuneACCESS table, which keeps in-frame sequences only. Checked studies attribute under half of the gap to unresolved V genes and leave the rest unexplained. The sample contains approximately 290,000 clones, 70% to 90% of them found a single time. Roughly 4% of the sample is held by the ten biggest clonotypes. Material: PBMCs or T cells enriched from blood (not recorded which). Source of these receptors: a woman in her thirties who had recovered from COVID-19.

The gene calls are TRBV5-6 and TRBJ2-1; a weak D match, TRBD2 (5 bases). CDR1 and CDR2 (germline): SGHDT, YYEEEE. CDR3 size: 15 residues. V shed 0 bases and J shed 8 bases, with 15 bases lying between them. In nucleotides, the CDR3 is TGTGCCAGCAGCTTGGAGGGAGTTCGGTCCGATGAGCAGTTCTTC. It specifies CASSLEGVRSDEQFF.

In regard to this clone: Within the sample, other DNA sequences also encode this same CDR3. The chain recombines TRBV28 with TRBJ1-1; 8 bases map to TRBD1. V dropped 3 bases and J dropped 4; count of bases not matched to a gene: 4. This CDR3 comprises 14 residues. CDR1 and CDR2 (germline): MDHEN, SYDVKM. The CDR3 coding sequence is TGTGCCAGCAGTTTCCCCGACAGGGGCACTGAAGCTTTCTTT. This sequence encodes CASSFPDRGTEAFF.

J is TRBJ1-2 and V is TRBV5-6, with D possibly matching TRBD1 (5 bases). Germline CDR1 and CDR2: SGHDT and YYEEEE. Deletions cut 6 bases from V and 8 bases from J, with 17 bases between. This CDR3 region has 13 residues. The DNA of the CDR3 is TGTGCCAGCACCCAGGGAGGGTGGATCGGCTACACCTTC. This gives the protein CASTQGGWIGYTF.

The gene calls are TRBV19 and TRBJ2-3; 12 bases match TRBD1. The J segment lost 1 base and the V segment lost 3 bases, leaving 2 bases of the junction unmatched. Looked up from germline, CDR1 is LNHDA and CDR2 is SQIVND (reference sequence). The CDR3 is 16 amino acids. CDR3 bases: TGTGCCAGTAGTATGGGACAGGGGGCCGGCACAGATACGCAGTATTTT. Translated, it gives CASSMGQGAGTDTQYF.

The chain uses TRBV7-6 and TRBJ2-5; TRBD2 aligns across 11 bases. V dropped 5 bases and J dropped 1; count of bases not matched to a gene: 9. The V gene's germline CDR1 is SGHVS and CDR2 FNYEAQ. The CDR3 is 17 amino acids. As DNA, the CDR3 is TGTGCCAGCAGCCCCGTACGGCTAGCGGGGGGCCAAGAGACCCAGTACTTC. Residues: CASSPVRLAGGQETQYF.

The genes are TRBV13 and TRBJ2-7; 9 nucleotides line up with TRBD1. The ends lost 5 bases at V and 6 bases at J; junction bases unmatched: 8. Germline V CDR1 and CDR2: PRHDT, FYEKMQ (reference sequence). The length of the CDR3 is 14 residues. CDR3 nucleotides: TGTGCCAGCAGCGGGGGACAGGGTGTAAGCGAGCAGTACTTC. Encoded protein: CASSGGQGVSEQYF.

The genes are TRBV28 and TRBJ1-3; the D is unclear. This CDR3 is 16 amino acids long. Between the trimmed V and J ends, which lost 3 bases and 1 base, there was a span of 13 bases. CDR1 and CDR2 from the germline V gene are MDHEN and SYDVKM. The CDR3 loop reads CASSFRRDLSGNTIYF. CDR3 sequence (DNA): TGTGCCAGCAGTTTCAGGCGGGATCTTTCTGGAAACACCATATATTTT. Combining the CDR3 with reference TRBV28 and TRBJ1-3 gives the whole variable domain DVKVTQSSRYLVKRTGEKVFLECVQDMDHENMFWYRQDPGLGLRLIYFSYDVKMKEKGDIPEGYSVSREKKERFSLILESASTNQTSMYLCASSFRRDLSGNTIYFGEGSWLTVV.

This sequence joins TRBV12-3 or TRBV12-4 and TRBJ1-2; tentatively, D is TRBD1 (6 bases). V was shortened by 6 bases and J by 8 bases, with 16 bases between the two germline ends. The CDR3 length is 13 residues. The CDR3 region has the DNA TGTGCCAGCAGGTACAGGGAACTTCAGGGCTACACCTTC. Translated, it gives CASRYRELQGYTF.

The chain combines TRBV6-4 with TRBJ1-1; TRBD1 matches 11 bases. The J segment lost 4 bases and the V segment lost 6 bases, leaving 7 bases of the junction unmatched. Germline V gene sequence: CDR1 MRHNA, CDR2 SNTAGT. CDR3 length: 15 residues. The CDR3 loop reads CASRGTGGSGTEAFF. The CDR3 DNA is TGTGCCAGCAGGGGGACAGGGGGTTCGGGCACTGAAGCTTTCTTT.